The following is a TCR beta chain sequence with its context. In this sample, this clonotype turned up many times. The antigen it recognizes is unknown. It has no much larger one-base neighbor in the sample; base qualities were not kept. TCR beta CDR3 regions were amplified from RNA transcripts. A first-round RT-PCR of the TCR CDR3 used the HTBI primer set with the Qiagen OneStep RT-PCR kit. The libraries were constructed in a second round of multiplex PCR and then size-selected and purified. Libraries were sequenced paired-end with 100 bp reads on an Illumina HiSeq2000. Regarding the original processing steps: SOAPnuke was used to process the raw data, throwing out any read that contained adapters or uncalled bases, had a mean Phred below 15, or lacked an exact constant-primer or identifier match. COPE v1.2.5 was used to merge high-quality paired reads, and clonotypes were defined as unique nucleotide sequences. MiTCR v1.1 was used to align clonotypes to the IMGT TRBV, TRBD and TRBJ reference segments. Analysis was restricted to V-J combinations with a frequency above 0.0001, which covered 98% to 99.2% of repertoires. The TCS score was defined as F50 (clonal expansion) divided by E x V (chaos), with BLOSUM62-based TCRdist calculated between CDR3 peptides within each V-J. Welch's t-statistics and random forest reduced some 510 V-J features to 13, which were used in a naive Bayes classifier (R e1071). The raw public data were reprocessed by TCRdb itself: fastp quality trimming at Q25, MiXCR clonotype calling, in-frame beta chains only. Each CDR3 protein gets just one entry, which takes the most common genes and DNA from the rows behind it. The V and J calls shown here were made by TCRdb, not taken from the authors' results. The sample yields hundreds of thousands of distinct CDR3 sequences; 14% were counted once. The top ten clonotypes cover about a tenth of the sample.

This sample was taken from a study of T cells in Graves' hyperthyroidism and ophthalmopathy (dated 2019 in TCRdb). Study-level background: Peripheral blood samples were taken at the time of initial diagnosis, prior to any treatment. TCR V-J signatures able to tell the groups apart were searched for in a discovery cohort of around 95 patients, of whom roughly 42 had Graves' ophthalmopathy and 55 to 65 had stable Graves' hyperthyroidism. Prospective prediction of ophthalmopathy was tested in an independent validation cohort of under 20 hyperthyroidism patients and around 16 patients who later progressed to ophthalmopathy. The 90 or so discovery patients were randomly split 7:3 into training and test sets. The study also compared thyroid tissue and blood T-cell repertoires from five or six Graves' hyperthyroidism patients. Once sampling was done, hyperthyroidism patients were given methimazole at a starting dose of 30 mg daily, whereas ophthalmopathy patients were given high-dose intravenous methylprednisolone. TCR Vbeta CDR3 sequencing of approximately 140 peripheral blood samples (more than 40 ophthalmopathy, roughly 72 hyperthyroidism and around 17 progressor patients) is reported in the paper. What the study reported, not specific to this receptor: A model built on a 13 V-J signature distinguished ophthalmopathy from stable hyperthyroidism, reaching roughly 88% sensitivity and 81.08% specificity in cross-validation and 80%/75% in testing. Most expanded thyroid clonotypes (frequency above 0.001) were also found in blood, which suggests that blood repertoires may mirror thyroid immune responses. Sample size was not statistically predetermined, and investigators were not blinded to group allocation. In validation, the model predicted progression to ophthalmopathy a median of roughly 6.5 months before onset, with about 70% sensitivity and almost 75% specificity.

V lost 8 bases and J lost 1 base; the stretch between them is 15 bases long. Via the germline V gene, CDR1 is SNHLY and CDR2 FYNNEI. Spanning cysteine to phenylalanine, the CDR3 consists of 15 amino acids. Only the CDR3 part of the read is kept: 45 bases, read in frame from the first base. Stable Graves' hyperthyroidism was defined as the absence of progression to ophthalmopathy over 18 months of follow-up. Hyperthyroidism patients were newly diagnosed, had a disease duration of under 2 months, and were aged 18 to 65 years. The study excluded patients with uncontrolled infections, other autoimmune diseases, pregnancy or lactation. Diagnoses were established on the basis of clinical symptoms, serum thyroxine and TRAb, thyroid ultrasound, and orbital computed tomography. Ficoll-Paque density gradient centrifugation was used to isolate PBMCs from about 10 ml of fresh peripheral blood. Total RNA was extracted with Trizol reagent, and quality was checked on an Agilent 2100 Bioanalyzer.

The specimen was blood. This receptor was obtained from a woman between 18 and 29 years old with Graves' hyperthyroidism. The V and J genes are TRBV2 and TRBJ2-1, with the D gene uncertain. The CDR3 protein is CASPNPFQSYNEQFF. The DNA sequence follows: TGTGCCAGCCCAAACCCCTTCCAATCCTACAATGAGCAGTTCTTC.